Sequencing of this T cell receptor beta chain was carried out in a study of blood T cell repertoires in COVID-19. Seattle-derived patients entered the study during active infection and were followed longitudinally. Clones were read by immunoSEQ multiplex PCR, and TCRdb kept only the in-frame ones, dropping some. The sample shows tens of thousands of clones, around 90% of them seen only once. Germline V gives CDR1 SGHVS, CDR2 FNYEAQ. V shed 0 bases and J shed 5 bases, with 11 bases lying between them. This CDR3 spans 15 amino acids. The sequence was collected from an elderly woman with COVID-19, enrolled during active disease. The sample consisted of peripheral blood. The chain combines TRBV7-6 with TRBJ2-1, with TRBD1 as a possible D gene (5 bases). CDR3 in amino acids: CASSLAQGSHNEQFF. In nucleotides, the CDR3 is TGTGCCAGCAGCTTAGCCCAGGGTAGCCACAATGAGCAGTTCTTC.